The 24 T cell receptor beta chains given below trace back to one sample, sequenced in a study of blood T cell repertoires in COVID-19. TCRdb's table, derived via immunoSEQ multiplex PCR, lists solely in-frame clones and lacks some. The repertoire holds approximately 250,000 clones, with about 90% as singletons. The source material was peripheral blood. The receptors originated from a man aged 25 to 45 with COVID-19, enrolled during active disease.

This chain links TRBV10-3 with TRBJ2-2, with D possibly matching TRBD2 (7 bases). The CDR3 runs to 13 residues. V lost 11 bases and J 3 bases, leaving 13 bases between the germline ends. Germline CDR1 and CDR2: ENHRY and SYGVKD. The CDR3 nucleotides are TGTGCCGTCGGGGGGCGGGACACCGGGGAGCTGTTTTTT. Encoded protein: CAVGGRDTGELFF.

The genes are TRBV7-2 and TRBJ2-4; 7 bases are shared with TRBD1. The germline CDR1 and CDR2 sequences are SGHTA and FQGNSA. V lost 6 bases to trimming and J lost 7 bases; unmatched junction nucleotides: 6. This CDR3 contains 13 residues. CDR3: CASRPGQSNIQYF. The CDR3 region has the DNA TGTGCCAGCAGACCGGGACAGTCCAACATTCAGTACTTC.

The chain employs TRBV18 and TRBJ2-6; tentative D call: TRBD1 (5 bases). CDR3 length: 14 amino acids. V was shortened by 3 bases and J by 4 bases, with 7 bases between the two germline ends. Germline V gene sequence: CDR1 KGHSH, CDR2 LQKENI. The CDR3, as DNA: TGTGCCAGCTCACCGGACACCGGGGCCAACGTCCTGACTTTC. It codes for CASSPDTGANVLTF.

J is TRBJ2-7 and V is TRBV21-1; TRBD1, the table's D call, was not compared with the DNA. TRBV21-1 is a documented pseudogene. CDR3 length equals 15 residues. The DNA of the CDR3 is TGTGCCAGCAGCAAACTACAGGGGACCCCCTACGAGCAGTACTTC. It translates to CASSKLQGTPYEQYF.

The rearrangement joins TRBV7-9 to TRBJ1-2; 12 bases align to TRBD1. J was trimmed by 4 bases and V by 5 bases; bases with no gene match: 5. CDR3 length: 15 amino acids. Germline V gene lookup returns CDR1 SEHNR and CDR2 FQNEAQ (reference sequence). This CDR3 reads CASSQGTGGSYGYTF. CDR3 nucleotides: TGTGCCAGCAGCCAAGGGACAGGGGGCTCCTATGGCTACACCTTC.

V is TRBV6-6 and J is TRBJ2-2, with a tentative D call TRBD1 (5 bases). In germline, CDR1 is MNHNY, CDR2 SVGAGI (reference sequence). This CDR3 spans 16 amino acids. V lost 4 bases and J lost 3, with 15 bases in between. CDR3 sequence reads: CASSSPRTLDTGELFF. CDR3 coding DNA: TGTGCCAGCAGTTCCCCTAGGACATTGGACACCGGGGAGCTGTTTTTT.

This chain joins TRBV19 and TRBJ1-1; D uncertain. Trimming pared 6 bases from V and 2 bases from J, leaving 7 bases between. The germline V gene has CDR1 LNHDA and CDR2 SQIVND (reference sequence). There are 12 residues in the CDR3. CDR3 sequence reads: CASRAVNTEAFF. The CDR3 bases are TGTGCCAGTAGGGCAGTTAACACTGAAGCTTTCTTT.

The chain recombines TRBV10-3 with TRBJ2-5, with D possibly being TRBD1 (6 bases). This CDR3 spans 13 amino acids. The V gene's germline CDR1 is ENHRY and CDR2 SYGVKD. V was shortened by 2 bases and J by 2 bases, with 6 bases between the two germline ends. The CDR3 is CAISEGQQETQYF. The CDR3 DNA follows: TGTGCCATCAGTGAGGGACAGCAAGAGACCCAGTACTTC.

The rearrangement uses TRBV3-1 (or the pseudogene TRBV3-2) and TRBJ1-2; D is uncertain. This CDR3 comprises 12 residues. V lost 4 bases and J lost 5, with 8 bases in between. The germline gives CDR1 LGHDT, CDR2 YNNKEL (reference sequence). The CDR3 sequence: CASSLYSYGYTF. The CDR3 bases are TGTGCCAGCAGCCTTTATTCTTATGGCTACACCTTC.

V and J are TRBV27 and TRBJ1-4; D is uncertain. Trimming pared 3 bases from V and 6 bases from J, leaving 17 bases between. The CDR3 length is 16 residues. Germline lookup yields CDR1 MNHEY and CDR2 SMNVEV (reference sequence). The CDR3 is CASSFTTSPGDEKLFF. DNA for the CDR3: TGTGCCAGCAGTTTTACTACATCCCCCGGGGATGAAAAACTGTTTTTT.

The CDR3 DNA is TGTGCCAGTAGTATTAAAGGGGTAGGGACTGAAGCTTTCTTT. Translation gives CASSIKGVGTEAFF. This chain uses TRBV19 with TRBJ1-1, with D possibly matching TRBD1 (5 bases). The germline gives CDR1 LNHDA, CDR2 SQIVND (reference sequence). This CDR3 is 14 amino acids long. V lost 3 bases and J 5 bases, leaving 13 bases between the germline ends.

The V and J genes are TRBV2 and TRBJ2-7; D remains unclear. Trimming shortened V by 8 bases and J by 5 bases, and 16 bases separated the two germline ends. The CDR3 totals 13 residues. Germline assignment: CDR1 SNHLY and CDR2 FYNNEI. DNA of the CDR3: TGTGCCAGCCGACTTGGTGGTGTCGACGAGCAGTACTTC. Translating gives CASRLGGVDEQYF.

The chain links TRBV10-3 to TRBJ2-1, with D tentatively TRBD2 (6 bases). The germline V and J ends were trimmed by 0 bases and 4 bases, with 25 bases remaining between them. Germline CDR1 and CDR2: ENHRY and SYGVKD. The CDR3 extends over 20 amino acids. The CDR3: CAISESIGGVRPNGYNEQFF. The CDR3 nucleotides read TGTGCCATCAGTGAGTCGATCGGGGGAGTGCGGCCGAACGGTTACAATGAGCAGTTCTTC.

The chain recombines TRBV4-1 with TRBJ2-3; weak D call: TRBD1 (6 bases). V lost 1 base and J 8 bases, leaving 22 bases between the germline ends. The germline V gene has CDR1 MGHRA and CDR2 YSYEKL. The CDR3 is 17 amino acids. The DNA for the CDR3 is TGCGCCAGCAGCCAAGGCGTCCCCGGGACACCAAAAATTACGCAGTATTTT. Its protein is CASSQGVPGTPKITQYF.

The chain couples TRBV6-5 to TRBJ1-3, with D perhaps TRBD1 (6 bases). The germline V gene encodes CDR1 MNHEY and CDR2 SVGAGI. With 2 bases removed from V and 0 bases from J, the gap between germline ends came to 8 bases. The CDR3 loop spans 15 amino acids. CDR3 DNA: TGTGCCAGCAGTTACGGACAGAACTCTGGAAACACCATATATTTT. It specifies CASSYGQNSGNTIYF.

The CDR3 DNA follows: TGTGCCAGCAGCCAAGGCGCTAGCGGGGAGGCAACAGATACGCAGTATTTT. It translates to CASSQGASGEATDTQYF. V is TRBV14 and J is TRBJ2-3; 9 bases are shared with TRBD2. Germline-derived CDR1 and CDR2 are SGHDN and FVKESK. Unmatched junction bases numbered 8, after V lost 1 base and J lost 3 bases. There are 17 residues in the CDR3. The complete variable domain, with remaining parts taken from reference TRBV14 and TRBJ2-3, reads EAGVTQFPSHSVIEKGQTVTLRCDPISGHDNLYWYRRVMGKEIKFLLHFVKESKQDESGMPNNRFLAERTGGTYSTLKVQPAELEDSGVYFCASSQGASGEATDTQYFGPGTRLTVL.

V usage is TRBV12-3 or TRBV12-4 and J usage is TRBJ2-5; D uncertain. V was pared by 3 bases and J by 0 bases, with 5 bases between. The CDR3 is 13 residues long. The CDR3 here is CASSFYDQETQYF. The CDR3 nucleotides read TGTGCCAGCAGTTTCTATGACCAAGAGACCCAGTACTTC.

This chain joins TRBV30 and TRBJ1-6; TRBD1 matches at 8 bases. The CDR3 runs 14 residues. Looked up from germline, CDR1 is GTSNPN and CDR2 is SVGIG (reference sequence). V gave up 2 bases and J gave up 9 bases; unmatched junction bases: 6. The CDR3 protein is CAWSLDRGASPLHF. CDR3 nucleotide sequence: TGTGCCTGGAGTCTCGACAGGGGTGCTTCACCCCTCCACTTT.

The chain employs TRBV7-9 and TRBJ1-2, with D hard to call. The germline gives CDR1 SEHNR, CDR2 FQNEAQ (reference sequence). This CDR3 has 15 amino acids. V dropped 5 bases and J dropped 6 bases, with 19 bases sitting between them. CDR3 sequence reads: CASSHLPSNGDGYTF. The CDR3 nucleotides are TGTGCCAGCAGCCATCTTCCATCCAATGGAGATGGCTACACCTTC.

Only a few counts were recorded for this clone. The chain links TRBV6-2 or TRBV6-3 to TRBJ2-5, with 8 bases that match TRBD1. After removal of 5 bases from V and 4 bases from J, the junction contained 3 bases not matched to a gene. CDR1 is MNHEY and CDR2 is SVGEGT in the germline V gene. The CDR3 length is 13 residues. CDR3 sequence reads: CASSTGGGETQYF. CDR3 DNA: TGTGCCAGCAGTACAGGGGGAGGAGAGACCCAGTACTTC.

The genes are TRBV19 and TRBJ2-5; 9 bases map to TRBD1. V shed 6 bases, J shed 3 bases, and the junction held 11 bases outside the gene matches. Germline-derived CDR1 and CDR2 are LNHDA and SQIVND (reference sequence). This CDR3 has 16 amino acids. CDR3 bases: TGTGCCAGTAGCCCTCGGGACAGGGTGGGGGAAGAGACCCAGTACTTC. It encodes CASSPRDRVGEETQYF. Complete variable domain (other parts from reference TRBV19 and TRBJ2-5): DGGITQSPKYLFRKEGQNVTLSCEQNLNHDAMYWYRQDPGQGLRLIYYSQIVNDFQKGDIAEGYSVSREKKESFPLTVTSAQKNPTAFYLCASSPRDRVGEETQYFGPGTRLLVL.

The rearrangement joins TRBV6-1 to TRBJ2-7; D gene unclear. Per the germline V gene, CDR1 is MNHNS and CDR2 is SASEGT. V lost 2 bases to trimming and J lost 6 bases, with 11 bases between them. CDR3 length: 13 amino acids. The CDR3, as DNA: TGTGCCAGCAGTGAATTGGCAGGTGGCGAGCAGTACTTC. Translation: CASSELAGGEQYF.

This clone was observed a handful of times. The chain carries TRBV4-2 and TRBJ2-3; 7 bases line up with TRBD2. The CDR3 runs to 16 residues. The germline V gene encodes CDR1 LGHNA and CDR2 YNFKEQ. The junction had 7 bases not matched to a gene; V was cut back by 3 bases and J by 1 base. CDR3 nucleotide sequence: TGTGCCAGCAGCCACCGAACTAGCGATGGCACAGATACGCAGTATTTT. Its translation is CASSHRTSDGTDTQYF.

The chain links TRBV6-1 to TRBJ1-3; D remains unclear. The CDR3 extends over 13 amino acids. Trimming pared 2 bases from V and 3 bases from J, leaving 5 bases between. The germline CDR1 and CDR2 sequences are MNHNS and SASEGT. In nucleotides, the CDR3 is TGTGCCAGCAGTGAAACAATTGGAAACACCATATATTTT. Translating gives CASSETIGNTIYF.